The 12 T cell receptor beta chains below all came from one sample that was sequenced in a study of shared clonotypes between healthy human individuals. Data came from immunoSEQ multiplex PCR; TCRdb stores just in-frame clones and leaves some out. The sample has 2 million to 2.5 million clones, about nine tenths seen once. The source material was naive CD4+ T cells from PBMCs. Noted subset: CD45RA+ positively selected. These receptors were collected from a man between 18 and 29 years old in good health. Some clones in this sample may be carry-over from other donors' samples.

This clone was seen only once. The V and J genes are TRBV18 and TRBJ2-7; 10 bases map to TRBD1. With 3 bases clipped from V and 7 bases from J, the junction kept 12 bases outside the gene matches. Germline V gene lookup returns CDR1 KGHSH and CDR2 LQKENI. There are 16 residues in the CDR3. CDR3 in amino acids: CASSPTAGTGVGEQYF. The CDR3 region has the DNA TGTGCCAGCTCACCGACCGCCGGGACAGGGGTCGGGGAGCAGTACTTC.

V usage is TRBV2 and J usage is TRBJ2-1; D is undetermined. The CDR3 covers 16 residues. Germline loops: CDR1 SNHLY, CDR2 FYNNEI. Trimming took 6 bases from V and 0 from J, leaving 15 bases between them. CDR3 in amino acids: CASRALRADSYNEQFF. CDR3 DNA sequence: TGTGCCAGCAGGGCCCTAAGGGCAGACTCCTACAATGAGCAGTTCTTC.

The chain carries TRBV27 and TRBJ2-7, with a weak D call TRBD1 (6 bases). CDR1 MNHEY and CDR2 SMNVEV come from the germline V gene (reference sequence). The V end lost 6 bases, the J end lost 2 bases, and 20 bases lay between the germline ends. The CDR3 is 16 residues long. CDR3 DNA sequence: TGTGCCAGCAGCAGACAGCCGGGACAAGTTACCTACGAGCAGTACTTC. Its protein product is CASSRQPGQVTYEQYF.

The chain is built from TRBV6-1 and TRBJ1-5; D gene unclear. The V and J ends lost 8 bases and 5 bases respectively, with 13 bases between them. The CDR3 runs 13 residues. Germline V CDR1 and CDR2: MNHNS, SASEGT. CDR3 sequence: CASQHEMDQPQHF. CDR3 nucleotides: TGTGCCAGCCAACACGAAATGGATCAGCCCCAGCATTTT.

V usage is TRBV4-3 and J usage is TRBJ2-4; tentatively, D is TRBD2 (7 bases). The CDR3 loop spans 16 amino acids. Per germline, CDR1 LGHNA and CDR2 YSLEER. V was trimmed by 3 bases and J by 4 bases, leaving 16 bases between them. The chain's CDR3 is CASSQGDTGGKNIQYF. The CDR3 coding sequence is TGCGCCAGCAGCCAGGGGGACACCGGGGGGAAAAACATTCAGTACTTC.

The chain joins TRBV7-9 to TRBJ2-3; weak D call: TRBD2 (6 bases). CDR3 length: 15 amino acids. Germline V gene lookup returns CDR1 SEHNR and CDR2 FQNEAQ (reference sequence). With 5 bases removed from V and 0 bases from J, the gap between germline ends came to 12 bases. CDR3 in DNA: TGTGCCAGCAGCCCCGGGAGCCCTAGCACAGATACGCAGTATTTT. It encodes CASSPGSPSTDTQYF.

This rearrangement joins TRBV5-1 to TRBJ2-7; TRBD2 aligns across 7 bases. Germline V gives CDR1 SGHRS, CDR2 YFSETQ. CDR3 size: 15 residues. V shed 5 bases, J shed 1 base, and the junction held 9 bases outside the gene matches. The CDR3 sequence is CASSRLGSGSYEQYF. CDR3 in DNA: TGCGCCAGCAGTCGACTGGGTAGCGGGTCCTACGAGCAGTACTTC.

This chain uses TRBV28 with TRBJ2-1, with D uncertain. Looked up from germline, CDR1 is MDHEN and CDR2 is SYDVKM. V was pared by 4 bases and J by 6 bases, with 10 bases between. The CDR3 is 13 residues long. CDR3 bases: TGTGCCAGCAGTTCGGACCGTGTCAATGAGCAGTTCTTC. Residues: CASSSDRVNEQFF. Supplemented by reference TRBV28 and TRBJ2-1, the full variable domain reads DVKVTQSSRYLVKRTGEKVFLECVQDMDHENMFWYRQDPGLGLRLIYFSYDVKMKEKGDIPEGYSVSREKKERFSLILESASTNQTSMYLCASSSDRVNEQFFGPGTRLTVL.

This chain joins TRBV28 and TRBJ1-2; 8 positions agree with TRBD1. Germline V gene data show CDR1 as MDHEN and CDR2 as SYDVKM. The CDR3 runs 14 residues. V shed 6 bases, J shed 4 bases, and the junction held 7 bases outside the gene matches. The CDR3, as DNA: TGTGCCAGCAGACGCAGGGGGCCGGTCTATGGCTACACCTTC. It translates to CASRRRGPVYGYTF.

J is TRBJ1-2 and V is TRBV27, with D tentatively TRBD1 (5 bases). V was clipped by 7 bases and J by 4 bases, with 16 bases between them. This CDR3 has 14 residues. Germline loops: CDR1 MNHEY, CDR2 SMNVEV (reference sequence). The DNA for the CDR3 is TGTGCCAGCAACCCAGCGGGGGGTGGCTATGGCTACACCTTC. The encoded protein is CASNPAGGGYGYTF.

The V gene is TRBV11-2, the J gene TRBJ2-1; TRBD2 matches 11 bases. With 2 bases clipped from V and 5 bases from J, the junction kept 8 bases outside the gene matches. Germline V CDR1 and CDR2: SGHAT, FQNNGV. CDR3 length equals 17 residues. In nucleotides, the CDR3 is TGTGCCAGCAGCTTACTAGCCGGGACTAGCGGAAACAATGAGCAGTTCTTC. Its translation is CASSLLAGTSGNNEQFF.

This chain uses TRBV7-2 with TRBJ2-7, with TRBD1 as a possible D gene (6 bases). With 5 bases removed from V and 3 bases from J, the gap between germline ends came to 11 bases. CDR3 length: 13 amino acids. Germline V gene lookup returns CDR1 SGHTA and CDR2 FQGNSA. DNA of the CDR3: TGTGCCAGCAGCACTCAACAGGGCTACGAGCAGTACTTC. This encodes CASSTQQGYEQYF.